These 9 T cell receptor beta chains came from one sample sequenced in a study of CXCR3-negative and CXCR3-positive naive CD8 T cells. 5' RACE with UMI labels generated the TRB cDNA libraries. With the 5' RACE reads reprocessed, TCRdb shows one record per CDR3 protein and no DNA. Its table records some 130,000 distinct CDR3 sequences. Sequencing was done on a sample of naive CXCR3- CD8+ T cells from blood. Regarding subset: CD45RO-CCR7+CD27+CD95- naive CD8+ T cells lacking CXCR3 (TNR3-). The receptors were gathered from a human donor in good health. Some clones in this sample may be carry-over from other donors' samples.

The V call is TRBV20-1, the J call TRBJ2-4; absent DNA, TCRdb's TRBD1 call cannot be checked. The CDR3 is made up of 15 amino acids. CDR1 and CDR2 (germline): DFQATT, SNEGSKA (reference sequence). The CDR3 reads CSAHDQGGPKNIQYF.

The chain couples TRBV29-1 to TRBJ2-2; TCRdb indicates TRBD2, and absent DNA this call remains unverified. Germline V gene data show CDR1 as SQVTM and CDR2 as ANQGSEA. The CDR3 consists of 16 residues. This CDR3 reads CSARTSGGGLSGELFF.

This sequence joins TRBV6-5 and TRBJ2-7; TCRdb's D gene call, TRBD2, goes unchecked for lack of DNA. The length of the CDR3 is 16 residues. Germline CDR1 is MNHEY and CDR2 is SVGAGI. CDR3 loop: CASSYSASGSSYEQYF.

The CDR3 is CASSSDRGAYEQYF. This chain links TRBV4-1 with TRBJ2-7; TCRdb returns TRBD1, unconfirmable since there is no DNA. CDR1 is MGHRA and CDR2 is YSYEKL in the germline V gene. The CDR3 extends over 14 amino acids.

The V and J genes are TRBV4-2 and TRBJ2-7; the D call from TCRdb, TRBD1, cannot be confirmed without DNA. The CDR3 totals 15 residues. The germline CDR1 and CDR2 sequences are LGHNA and YNFKEQ. This CDR3 is CASSQEQGESYEQYF.

The CDR3 loop reads CATSSFTTEAGNTIYF. This chain links TRBV15 with TRBJ1-3. Germline loops: CDR1 LNHNV, CDR2 YYDKDF (reference sequence). The CDR3 length is 16 residues.

This chain uses TRBV25-1 with TRBJ2-1. This CDR3 has 13 amino acids. Germline CDR1 reads MGHDK; CDR2 reads SYGVNS. CDR3: CASSDGLYNEQFF.

J is TRBJ1-1 and V is TRBV12-3 or TRBV12-4. The CDR3 length is 13 residues. CDR3 region: CASSPRTNTEAFF.

The chain recombines TRBV29-1 with TRBJ1-1; TCRdb's D call, TRBD1, is unchecked because there is no DNA. Germline V gene data show CDR1 as SQVTM and CDR2 as ANQGSEA. The CDR3 loop spans 12 amino acids. CDR3 region: CSVEKVGAEAFF. Based on the CDR3 plus reference TRBV29-1 and TRBJ1-1, the full variable domain is SAVISQKPSRDICQRGTSLTIQCQVDSQVTMMFWYRQQPGQSLTLIATANQGSEATYESGFVIDKFPISRPNLTFSTLTVSNMSPEDSSIYLCSVEKVGAEAFFGQGTRLTVV.